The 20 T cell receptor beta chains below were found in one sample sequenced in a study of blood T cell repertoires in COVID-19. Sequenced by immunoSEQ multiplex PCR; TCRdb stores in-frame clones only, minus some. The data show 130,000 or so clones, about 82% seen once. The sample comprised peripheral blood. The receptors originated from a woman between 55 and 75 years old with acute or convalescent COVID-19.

This chain's CDR3 is CASSFAGNTIYF. The CDR3 nucleotides are TGTGCCAGCAGTTTTGCGGGAAACACCATATATTTT. This sequence joins TRBV27 and TRBJ1-3; D not resolved. This CDR3 has 12 residues. Per the germline V gene, CDR1 is MNHEY and CDR2 is SMNVEV (reference sequence). The germline V and J ends were trimmed by 3 bases and 4 bases, with 4 bases remaining between them.

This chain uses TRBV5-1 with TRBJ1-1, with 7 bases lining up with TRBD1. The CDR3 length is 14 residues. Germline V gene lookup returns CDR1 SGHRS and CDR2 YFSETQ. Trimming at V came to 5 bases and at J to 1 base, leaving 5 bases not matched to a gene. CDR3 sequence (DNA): TGCGCCAGCAGTCGGGACAGAGGGAACACTGAAGCTTTCTTT. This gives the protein CASSRDRGNTEAFF.

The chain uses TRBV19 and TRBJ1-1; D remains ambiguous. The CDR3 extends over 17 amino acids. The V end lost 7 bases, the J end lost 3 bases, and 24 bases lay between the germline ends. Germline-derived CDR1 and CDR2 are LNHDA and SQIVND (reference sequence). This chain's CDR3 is CASTPSIGREKDTEAFF. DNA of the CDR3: TGTGCCAGTACCCCCAGCATTGGGAGGGAAAAGGACACTGAAGCTTTCTTT.

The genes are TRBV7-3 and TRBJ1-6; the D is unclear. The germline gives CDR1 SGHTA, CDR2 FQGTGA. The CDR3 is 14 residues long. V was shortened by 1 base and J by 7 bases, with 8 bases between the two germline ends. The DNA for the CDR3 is TGTGCCAGCAGCTTAAATGCGGGGAATTCACCCCTCCACTTT. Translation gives CASSLNAGNSPLHF.

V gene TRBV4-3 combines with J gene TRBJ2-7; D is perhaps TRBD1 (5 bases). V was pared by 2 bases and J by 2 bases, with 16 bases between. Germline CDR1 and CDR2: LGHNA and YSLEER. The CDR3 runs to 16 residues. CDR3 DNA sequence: TGCGCCAGCAGCCAACAGGGCGTTGGGGTTCCCTACGAGCAGTACTTC. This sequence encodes CASSQQGVGVPYEQYF.

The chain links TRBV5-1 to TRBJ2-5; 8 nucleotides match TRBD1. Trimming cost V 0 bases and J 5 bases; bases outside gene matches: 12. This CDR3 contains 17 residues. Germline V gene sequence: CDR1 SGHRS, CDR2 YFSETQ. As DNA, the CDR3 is TGCGCCAGCAGCTTGGGGGCATTGACAGGGGCGCGGGAGACCCAGTACTTC. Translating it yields CASSLGALTGARETQYF.

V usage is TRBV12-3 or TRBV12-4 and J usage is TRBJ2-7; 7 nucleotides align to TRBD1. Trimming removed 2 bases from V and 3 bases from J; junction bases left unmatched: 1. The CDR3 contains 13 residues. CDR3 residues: CASSLWTGYEQYF. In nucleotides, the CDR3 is TGTGCCAGCAGTTTATGGACAGGCTACGAGCAGTACTTC.

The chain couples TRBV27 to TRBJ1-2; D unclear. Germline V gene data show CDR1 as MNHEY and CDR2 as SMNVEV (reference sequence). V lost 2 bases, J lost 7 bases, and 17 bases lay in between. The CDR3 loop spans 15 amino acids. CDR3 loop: CASSLGLDPISGYTF. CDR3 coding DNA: TGTGCCAGCAGTTTAGGACTGGACCCTATTTCTGGCTACACCTTC.

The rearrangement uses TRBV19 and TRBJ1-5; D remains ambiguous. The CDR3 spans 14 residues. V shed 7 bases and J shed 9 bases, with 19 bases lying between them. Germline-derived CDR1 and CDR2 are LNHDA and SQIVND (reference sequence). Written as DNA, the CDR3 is TGTGCCAGTATTGGCCCGGGGTTGAATGGGCCCCAGCATTTT. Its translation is CASIGPGLNGPQHF.

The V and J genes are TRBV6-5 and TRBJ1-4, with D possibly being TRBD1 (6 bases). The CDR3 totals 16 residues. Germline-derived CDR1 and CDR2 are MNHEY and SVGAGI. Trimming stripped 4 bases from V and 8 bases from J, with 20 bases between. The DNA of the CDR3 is TGTGCCAGCAGTTCCTCTTCGGGACATAGCCGCGAAAAACTGTTTTTT. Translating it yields CASSSSSGHSREKLFF.

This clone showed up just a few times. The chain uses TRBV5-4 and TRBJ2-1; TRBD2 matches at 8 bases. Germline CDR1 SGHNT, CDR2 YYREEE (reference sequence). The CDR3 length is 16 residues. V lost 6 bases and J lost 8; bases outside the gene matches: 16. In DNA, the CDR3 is TGTGCCAGCACCCCGACCGGGACTAGTGTCTCGTATGAGCAGTTCTTC. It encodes CASTPTGTSVSYEQFF.

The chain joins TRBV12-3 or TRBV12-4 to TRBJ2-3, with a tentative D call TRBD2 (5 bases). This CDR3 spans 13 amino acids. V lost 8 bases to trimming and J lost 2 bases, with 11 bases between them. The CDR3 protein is CASGNGITDTQYF. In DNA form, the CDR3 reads TGTGCCAGCGGAAACGGGATCACAGATACGCAGTATTTT.

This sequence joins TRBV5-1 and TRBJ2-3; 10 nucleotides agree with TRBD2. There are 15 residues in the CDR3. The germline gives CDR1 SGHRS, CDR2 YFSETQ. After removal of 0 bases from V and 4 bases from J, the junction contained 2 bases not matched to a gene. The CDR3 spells CASSLAGTSADTQYF. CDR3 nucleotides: TGCGCCAGCAGCTTGGCCGGGACTAGCGCAGATACGCAGTATTTT. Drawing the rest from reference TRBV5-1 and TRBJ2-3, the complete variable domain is KAGVTQTPRYLIKTRGQQVTLSCSPISGHRSVSWYQQTPGQGLQFLFEYFSETQRNKGNFPGRFSGRQFSNSRSEMNVSTLELGDSALYLCASSLAGTSADTQYFGPGTRLTVL.

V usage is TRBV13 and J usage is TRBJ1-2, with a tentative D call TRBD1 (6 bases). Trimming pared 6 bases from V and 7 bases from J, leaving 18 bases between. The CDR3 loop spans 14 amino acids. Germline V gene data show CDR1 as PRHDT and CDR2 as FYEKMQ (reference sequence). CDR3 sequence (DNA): TGTGCCAGCAGTTTGGACAGTGCAGTCGGTGGCTACACCTTC. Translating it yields CASSLDSAVGGYTF.

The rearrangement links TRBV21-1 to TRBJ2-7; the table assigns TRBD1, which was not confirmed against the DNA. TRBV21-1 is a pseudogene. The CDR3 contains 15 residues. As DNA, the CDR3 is TGTGCCAGCAGCGGAGGGACAGCCCATTCCTACGAGCAGTACTTC. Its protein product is CASSGGTAHSYEQYF.

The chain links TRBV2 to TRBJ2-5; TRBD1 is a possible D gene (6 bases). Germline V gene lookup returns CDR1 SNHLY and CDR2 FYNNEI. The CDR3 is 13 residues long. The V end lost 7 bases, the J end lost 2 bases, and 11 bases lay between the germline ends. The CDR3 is CASINDRQETQYF. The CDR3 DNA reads TGTGCCAGCATTAACGACAGGCAAGAGACCCAGTACTTC.

The CDR3 DNA is TGTGCCAGCAGCTTAGGGGGGCCCTCTGCTCTCATTTACAATGAGCAGTTCTTC. Residues: CASSLGGPSALIYNEQFF. The V call is TRBV13, the J call TRBJ2-1; perhaps TRBD1 as D (5 bases). Germline V lookup: CDR1 PRHDT, CDR2 FYEKMQ (reference sequence). The CDR3 is made up of 18 amino acids. V was pared by 0 bases and J by 4 bases, with 19 bases between.

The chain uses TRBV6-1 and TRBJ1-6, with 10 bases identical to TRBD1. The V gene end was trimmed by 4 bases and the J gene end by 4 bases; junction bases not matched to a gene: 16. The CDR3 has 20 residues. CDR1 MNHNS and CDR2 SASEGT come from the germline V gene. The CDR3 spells CASSANPPTDRGSYNSPLHF. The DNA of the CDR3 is TGTGCCAGCAGTGCCAACCCCCCCACGGACAGGGGGTCTTATAATTCACCCCTCCACTTT.

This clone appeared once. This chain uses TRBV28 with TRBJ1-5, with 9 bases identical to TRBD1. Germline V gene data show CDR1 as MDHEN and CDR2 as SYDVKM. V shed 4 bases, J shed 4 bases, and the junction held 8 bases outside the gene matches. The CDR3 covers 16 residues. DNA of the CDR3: TGTGCCAGCAGTTCCTCTCCGACAGGGGGAAATCAGCCCCAGCATTTT. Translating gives CASSSSPTGGNQPQHF. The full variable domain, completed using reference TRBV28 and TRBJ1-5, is DVKVTQSSRYLVKRTGEKVFLECVQDMDHENMFWYRQDPGLGLRLIYFSYDVKMKEKGDIPEGYSVSREKKERFSLILESASTNQTSMYLCASSSSPTGGNQPQHFGDGTRLSIL.

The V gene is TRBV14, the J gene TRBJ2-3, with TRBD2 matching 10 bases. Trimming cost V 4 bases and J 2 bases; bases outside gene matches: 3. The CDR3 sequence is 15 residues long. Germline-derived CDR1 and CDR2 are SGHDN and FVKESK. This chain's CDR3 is CASSLSGGPTDTQYF. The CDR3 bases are TGTGCCAGCAGCCTTAGCGGGGGGCCCACAGATACGCAGTATTTT.